This TCR beta chain was captured in a study of T cells in Graves' hyperthyroidism and ophthalmopathy. Using RNA transcripts as the source, TCR beta CDR3 regions were amplified. TCR CDR3 underwent first-round RT-PCR with the HTBI primer set. TCRdb reprocessed the multiplex PCR reads with MiXCR, giving one entry per CDR3 protein. The profile shows tens of thousands of distinct CDR3 sequences, over 35% of them singletons. V was pared by 0 bases and J by 11 bases, with 20 bases between. The CDR3 runs 15 residues. The germline V gene has CDR1 DFQATT and CDR2 SNEGSKA (reference sequence). Thyroid ultrasound, orbital computed tomography, clinical symptoms, and serum thyroxine and TRAb underpinned diagnoses. A roughly 10 ml volume of fresh peripheral blood provided the PBMCs.

The source material was blood. This sequence joins TRBV20-1 and TRBJ1-5; D unclear. This receptor was taken from a woman between 25 and 40 years old with Graves' hyperthyroidism. CDR3 bases: TGCAGTGCTAGAGATATCGCGGGAGGGAGCAAGACCCAGCATTTT. It specifies CSARDIAGGSKTQHF.